The 32 T cell receptor beta chains presented below share a single source sample, sequenced in a study of cytotoxic CD8 clonotypes in ibrutinib-treated CLL. Only in-frame clones appear in the TCRdb table, and some are missing; sequencing was by immunoSEQ multiplex PCR. The sample holds tens of thousands of clones, 50% to 70% seen once. The input for sequencing was PBMCs, taken at disease progression, from a patient treated with ibrutinib. Source of these receptors: a human donor with chronic lymphocytic leukemia.

The V call is TRBV2, the J call TRBJ2-3; 8 positions match TRBD1. Germline V lookup: CDR1 SNHLY, CDR2 FYNNEI. The CDR3 consists of 15 residues. With V trimmed by 6 bases and J by 7 bases, 12 bases remained unmatched. The CDR3 protein is CASSPRQGAGYTQYF. Written as DNA, the CDR3 is TGTGCCAGCAGCCCCCGGCAGGGGGCGGGTTATACGCAGTATTTT.

The chain has TRBV30 and TRBJ2-1; D is uncertain. V lost 2 bases to trimming and J lost 4 bases, with 9 bases between them. This CDR3 is 13 amino acids long. In germline, CDR1 is GTSNPN, CDR2 SVGIG (reference sequence). In nucleotides, the CDR3 is TGTGCCTGGAGTAGGGCTAGGTACAATGAGCAGTTCTTC. Protein sequence: CAWSRARYNEQFF. The entire variable domain, with the rest obtained from reference TRBV30 and TRBJ2-1, is as follows: SQTIHQWPATLVQPVGSPLSLECTVEGTSNPNLYWYRQAAGRGLQLLFYSVGIGQISSEVPQNLSASRPQDRQFILSSKKLLLSDSGFYLCAWSRARYNEQFFGPGTRLTVL.

The table lists this clone with a few counts. CDR3 bases: TGTGCCAGTAGTAGCGGCCTCTTCTACGAGCAGTACTTC. Encoded protein: CASSSGLFYEQYF. The V call is TRBV19, the J call TRBJ2-7; no clear D gene. The length of the CDR3 is 13 residues. The V end lost 4 bases, the J end lost 3 bases, and 10 bases lay between the germline ends. Germline assignment: CDR1 LNHDA and CDR2 SQIVND (reference sequence).

The chain uses TRBV6-1 and TRBJ2-5; D gene uncertain. The CDR3 extends over 13 amino acids. Trimming cost V 7 bases and J 4 bases, with 13 bases left between them. Germline CDR1 is MNHNS and CDR2 is SASEGT. CDR3 amino acids: CASTRRAPETQYF. DNA of the CDR3: TGTGCCAGCACCCGGCGAGCGCCAGAGACCCAGTACTTC.

The rearrangement links TRBV10-3 to TRBJ1-1; 9 bases line up with TRBD1. Germline CDR1 reads ENHRY; CDR2 reads SYGVKD. V lost 2 bases and J lost 6; bases outside the gene matches: 1. The CDR3 runs 13 residues. The CDR3 nucleotides are TGTGCCATCAGTGAGGGACAGGGGCCTGAAGCTTTCTTT. It translates to CAISEGQGPEAFF.

This clone has just a few counts. V is TRBV20-1 and J is TRBJ1-5, with D possibly TRBD1 on 5 matching bases. CDR3 length equals 11 residues. Deletions cut 6 bases from V and 8 bases from J, with 11 bases between. From germline, CDR1 is DFQATT and CDR2 SNEGSKA (reference sequence). The CDR3 spells CSAGGTEPQHF. CDR3 nucleotide sequence: TGCAGTGCGGGGGGGACGGAGCCCCAGCATTTT.

This clone was observed a few times. The same CDR3 is also encoded by other DNA sequences in this sample. V is TRBV30 and J is TRBJ1-5, with D possibly matching TRBD1 (5 bases). The CDR3 runs 13 residues. Germline CDR1 is GTSNPN and CDR2 is SVGIG (reference sequence). Trimming removed 5 bases from V and 4 bases from J, with 12 bases in between. The chain's CDR3 is CAWGGKGNQPQHF. The CDR3 DNA is TGTGCCTGGGGGGGGAAGGGAAATCAGCCCCAGCATTTT.

This clone was detected once. The chain combines TRBV9 with TRBJ2-5; 9 bases line up with TRBD2. With V trimmed by 0 bases and J by 1 base, 4 bases remained unmatched. The length of the CDR3 is 16 residues. The germline gives CDR1 SGDLS, CDR2 YYNGEE. CDR3 DNA sequence: TGTGCCAGCAGCGTAGCTAGCGGGAACTTCCAAGAGACCCAGTACTTC. Amino acid sequence: CASSVASGNFQETQYF.

The genes are TRBV2 and TRBJ1-5, with D unresolved. Germline CDR1 and CDR2: SNHLY and FYNNEI. The CDR3 has 12 amino acids. V shed 7 bases and J shed 6 bases, with 10 bases lying between them. The CDR3 DNA sequence: TGTGCCAGCAAGAAAGTTGGTCAGCCCCAGCATTTT. Its translation: CASKKVGQPQHF.

This chain connects TRBV10-3 to TRBJ1-5, with D possibly matching TRBD1 (5 bases). The CDR3 has 14 residues. With 6 bases removed from V and 6 bases from J, the gap between germline ends came to 15 bases. Germline-derived CDR1 and CDR2 are ENHRY and SYGVKD. As DNA, the CDR3 is TGTGCCATCAGGGATGACAGTGGTAGTCAGCCCCAGCATTTT. Its protein product is CAIRDDSGSQPQHF.

The chain combines TRBV7-2 with TRBJ1-3; perhaps TRBD1 as D (5 bases). Trimming pared 5 bases from V and 2 bases from J, leaving 7 bases between. This CDR3 is 13 amino acids long. Germline loops: CDR1 SGHTA, CDR2 FQGNSA. CDR3 nucleotides: TGTGCCAGCAGCGGGACCCCTGGAAACACCATATATTTT. Amino acid sequence: CASSGTPGNTIYF.

The chain employs TRBV28 and TRBJ2-1; possible D gene TRBD1, 6 bases. The CDR3 has 16 amino acids. Trimming took off 6 bases at V and 3 bases at J, with 18 bases between the two ends. CDR1 and CDR2 (germline): MDHEN, SYDVKM. The CDR3 nucleotides are TGTGCCAGCAGAACGCCAGGGGTAGATTACTACAATGAGCAGTTCTTC. Translated, it gives CASRTPGVDYYNEQFF.

The gene calls are TRBV9 and TRBJ1-1, with D perhaps TRBD1 (6 bases). CDR1 and CDR2 (germline): SGDLS, YYNGEE. The CDR3 length is 16 residues. Trimming left V 1 base short and J 1 base short, with 14 bases between. The DNA of the CDR3 is TGTGCCAGCAGCGTAAGAGGTGGACAGACGAACACTGAAGCTTTCTTT. Its translation: CASSVRGGQTNTEAFF.

J is TRBJ1-2 and V is TRBV7-2; perhaps TRBD1 as D (6 bases). Germline V lookup: CDR1 SGHTA, CDR2 FQGNSA. V dropped 3 bases and J dropped 2 bases, with 13 bases sitting between them. The CDR3 totals 15 residues. CDR3 amino acids: CASSLVQGGNYGYTF. The CDR3 DNA reads TGTGCCAGCAGCTTGGTACAGGGAGGCAACTATGGCTACACCTTC.

This clone has a count of ten or more. V is TRBV20-1 and J is TRBJ1-2; D is ambiguous. The V end was cut by 0 bases, the J end by 5 bases, with 1 base between. The germline gives CDR1 DFQATT, CDR2 SNEGSKA (reference sequence). The length of the CDR3 is 10 residues. CDR3 loop: CSARDYGYTF. The CDR3 DNA reads TGCAGTGCTAGAGATTATGGCTACACCTTC.

This clone was observed a few times. The chain joins TRBV2 to TRBJ2-5; 8 bases agree with TRBD1. This CDR3 is 13 amino acids long. Germline V gene sequence: CDR1 SNHLY, CDR2 FYNNEI. V shed 10 bases and J 5 bases; nucleotides not matched to a gene: 9. This CDR3 is CATGQAPQETQYF. Here the CDR3 DNA reads TGTGCCACGGGACAGGCCCCGCAGGAGACCCAGTACTTC. Looking up the rest from reference TRBV2 and TRBJ2-5 gives the full variable domain: EPEVTQTPSHQVTQMGQEVILRCVPISNHLYFYWYRQILGQKVEFLVSFYNNEISEKSEIFDDQFSVERPDGSNFTLKIRSTKLEDSAMYFCATGQAPQETQYFGPGTRLLVL.

This chain joins TRBV30 and TRBJ1-5; D gene unclear. CDR1 is GTSNPN and CDR2 is SVGIG in the germline V gene (reference sequence). Trimming took 0 bases from V and 11 from J, leaving 14 bases between them. This CDR3 comprises 13 residues. The DNA of the CDR3 is TGTGCCTGGAGTGTGATGGTCGATGGGGCCCAGCATTTT. Translation: CAWSVMVDGAQHF.

This clone occurred a few times. The rearrangement joins TRBV28 to TRBJ2-7; D is unresolved. Germline CDR1 and CDR2: MDHEN and SYDVKM. This CDR3 is built from 12 residues. V was clipped by 1 base and J by 3 bases, with 4 bases between them. The CDR3 DNA reads TGTGCCAGCAGTTTATTGGGCTACGAGCAGTACTTC. Residues: CASSLLGYEQYF.

This clone was counted between two and nine times. CDR3 residues: CASSLRDTQYF. The CDR3 DNA follows: TGCGCCAGCAGCTTGAGAGATACGCAGTATTTT. The chain is built from TRBV5-1 and TRBJ2-3; D ambiguous. The V gene's germline CDR1 is SGHRS and CDR2 YFSETQ. Trimming took off 1 base at V and 5 bases at J, with 2 bases between the two ends. The CDR3 is 11 residues long.

As DNA, the CDR3 is TGTGCCTGGAGTTTCCTTACTAGCGGGATGTCGAATGAGCAGTTCTTC. Encoded protein: CAWSFLTSGMSNEQFF. This chain joins TRBV30 and TRBJ2-1, with 10 bases fitting TRBD2. From germline, CDR1 is GTSNPN and CDR2 SVGIG (reference sequence). The CDR3 is 16 amino acids. Germline trimming cut 2 bases from V and 7 bases from J; bases unmatched to any gene: 11.

The chain recombines TRBV6-5 with TRBJ1-2; no clear D gene. From germline, CDR1 is MNHEY and CDR2 SVGAGI. With 3 bases removed from V and 2 bases from J, the gap between germline ends came to 7 bases. The CDR3 runs 13 residues. The CDR3 protein is CASSYGLNYGYTF. The CDR3, as DNA: TGTGCCAGCAGTTATGGGCTGAACTATGGCTACACCTTC.

The chain couples TRBV30 to TRBJ1-2, with 10 bases aligning to TRBD1. The germline gives CDR1 GTSNPN, CDR2 SVGIG (reference sequence). J gave up 6 bases and V 2 bases, and 6 bases lay outside the gene matches. The CDR3 totals 14 residues. This chain's CDR3 is CAWSLGQGRNGYTF. CDR3 nucleotides: TGTGCCTGGAGTTTGGGACAGGGGAGGAATGGCTACACCTTC. The full variable domain, rest sourced from reference TRBV30 and TRBJ1-2, is SQTIHQWPATLVQPVGSPLSLECTVEGTSNPNLYWYRQAAGRGLQLLFYSVGIGQISSEVPQNLSASRPQDRQFILSSKKLLLSDSGFYLCAWSLGQGRNGYTFGSGTRLTVV.

The V gene is TRBV11-3, the J gene TRBJ1-1, with 7 bases identical to TRBD1. After removal of 2 bases from V and 5 bases from J, the junction contained 5 bases not matched to a gene. Germline V gene sequence: CDR1 SGHNT, CDR2 YENEEA. CDR3 length equals 14 residues. For the CDR3, the DNA is TGTGCCAGCAGCTTAACAGGGGCGAGAACTGAAGCTTTCTTT. Amino acids: CASSLTGARTEAFF.

This chain connects TRBV7-9 to TRBJ1-2; D call uncertain. The germline gives CDR1 SEHNR, CDR2 FQNEAQ (reference sequence). The CDR3 runs to 16 residues. Trimming cost V 3 bases and J 2 bases, with 16 bases left between them. CDR3 in DNA: TGTGCCAGCAGCTTCGGAGCCCGGGGTGACAACTATGGCTACACCTTC. Translating it yields CASSFGARGDNYGYTF.

The chain couples TRBV19 to TRBJ1-2; TRBD1 matches at 9 bases. CDR3 length: 15 residues. The germline V gene encodes CDR1 LNHDA and CDR2 SQIVND (reference sequence). V lost 5 bases and J lost 4; bases outside the gene matches: 8. The CDR3 sequence: CASSWVGQGSYGYTF. The CDR3 DNA reads as TGTGCCAGTAGTTGGGTCGGACAGGGGTCCTATGGCTACACCTTC.

The chain has TRBV4-1 and TRBJ2-2; D gene uncertain. V dropped 1 base and J dropped 6 bases, with 12 bases sitting between them. Germline V gives CDR1 MGHRA, CDR2 YSYEKL. This CDR3 has 15 amino acids. For the CDR3, the DNA is TGCGCCAGCAGCCAAGGCGGCACGGTCGCCGGGGAGCTGTTTTTT. Its protein is CASSQGGTVAGELFF.

V gene TRBV5-1 combines with J gene TRBJ2-1; D call uncertain. Per germline, CDR1 SGHRS and CDR2 YFSETQ. V gave up 1 base and J gave up 7 bases, with 6 bases separating them. CDR3 length: 12 residues. Here the CDR3 reads CASSLRLNEQFF. In DNA, the CDR3 is TGCGCCAGCAGCTTGAGGCTGAATGAGCAGTTCTTC.

This clone was picked up many times. The V call is TRBV19, the J call TRBJ2-3; no clear D. CDR3 length equals 14 residues. Trimming shortened V by 3 bases and J by 0 bases, and 7 bases separated the two germline ends. Looked up from germline, CDR1 is LNHDA and CDR2 is SQIVND (reference sequence). The CDR3 coding sequence is TGTGCCAGTAGTATGATGACTAGCACAGATACGCAGTATTTT. This encodes CASSMMTSTDTQYF.

The CDR3, as DNA: TGTGCCAGCAGCTTGGGGCCGACCTACGAGCAGTACTTC. This encodes CASSLGPTYEQYF. J is TRBJ2-7 and V is TRBV5-6; D gene uncertain. V shed 0 bases and J shed 2 bases, with 6 bases lying between them. The CDR3 runs to 13 residues. Per the germline V gene, CDR1 is SGHDT and CDR2 is YYEEEE.

This chain joins TRBV6-1 and TRBJ2-7, with D unclear. CDR1 is MNHNS and CDR2 is SASEGT in the germline V gene. CDR3 length: 13 amino acids. V was trimmed by 4 bases and J by 2 bases, leaving 9 bases between them. This CDR3 reads CASSGYIAYEQYF. In DNA, the CDR3 is TGTGCCAGCAGTGGTTACATAGCCTACGAGCAGTACTTC.

This clone was counted only a few times. The chain is built from TRBV7-9 and TRBJ2-5; 12 bases are a match to TRBD2. The CDR3 length is 19 residues. J lost 7 bases, V lost 6 bases, and 21 bases had no gene match. CDR1 SEHNR and CDR2 FQNEAQ come from the germline V gene (reference sequence). In nucleotides, the CDR3 is TGTGCCAGCAGTTCCGACAGGACGAGGCGACTAGCGGGAGATGTGACCCAGTACTTC. Encoded protein: CASSSDRTRRLAGDVTQYF.

This clone turned up a few times. The V and J genes are TRBV5-6 and TRBJ2-2; 9 bases align to TRBD1. The CDR3 runs 14 residues. Trimming took 7 bases from V and 7 from J; bases not matched to a gene: 8. CDR1 is SGHDT, CDR2 YYEEEE, per germline. The CDR3 nucleotides read TGTGCCAGCGGTGGACAGGGGTCTATCGGGGAGCTGTTTTTT. Amino acid sequence: CASGGQGSIGELFF.